The 17 T cell receptor beta chains below were found in one sample sequenced in a study of prognosis after radiotherapy for stage I lung cancer (dated by TCRdb to the early 2020s). The run used an Illumina HiSeq 3000. Two rounds of multiplex PCR were used to amplify the TCR beta CDR3 region from genomic DNA. The first PCR round used primers specific to each TRBV and TRBJ gene, with sequences filed in Chinese patent CN105087789A. Using fastp trimming at Q25 and MiXCR clonotype assembly, TCRdb reanalyzed the public sequencing data and kept in-frame beta chains. One record per CDR3 amino acid sequence lists the most common genes and DNA. In all, the sample holds 25,000 to 35,000 distinct CDR3 sequences, and 40% to 60% of those were seen once. The ten largest account for 16% of the sample. The sample consisted of PBMCs, taken before or after stereotactic body radiation therapy (not recorded which). The source is a donor at least 50 years old with non-small cell lung cancer.

This clonotype was seen at least ten times. The genes are TRBV28 and TRBJ2-5; TRBD2 matches 10 bases. Germline V gene sequence: CDR1 MDHEN, CDR2 SYDVKM. The V gene end was trimmed by 8 bases and the J gene end by 2 bases; junction bases not matched to a gene: 14. The length of the CDR3 is 17 residues. Here the CDR3 DNA reads TGTGCCAGCGACCCTTCTCGGACTAGCGGAACACAAGAGACCCAGTACTTC. Amino acid sequence: CASDPSRTSGTQETQYF.

This clonotype was observed a handful of times. A much bigger clone sits one base away, suggesting this may be a read error. The conserved phenylalanine or tryptophan is not found at the CDR3 terminus, so this likely reflects a read error. The rearrangement joins TRBV19 to TRBJ2-4; D remains unclear. Between the trimmed V and J ends, which lost 7 bases and 7 bases, there was a span of 17 bases. CDR3 length: 14 amino acids. The germline V gene encodes CDR1 LNHDA and CDR2 SQIVND (reference sequence). The CDR3 region has the DNA TGTGCCAGTAAAGGCAAGAATATCAGGAACATTCAGTACCTC. Protein sequence: CASKGKNIRNIQYL.

In this sample, this clonotype turned up many times. The rearrangement uses TRBV19 and TRBJ2-7; D is perhaps TRBD1 (5 bases). Germline V CDR1 and CDR2: LNHDA, SQIVND (reference sequence). The CDR3 consists of 13 residues. The V and J ends lost 5 bases and 3 bases respectively, with 11 bases between them. The CDR3: CASSPGFGYEQYF. CDR3 bases: TGTGCCAGTAGTCCAGGGTTTGGCTACGAGCAGTACTTC.

The sample holds many counts of this clonotype. The chain has TRBV6-2 or TRBV6-3 and TRBJ2-6, with 12 positions matching TRBD2. V was pared by 5 bases and J by 3 bases, with 5 bases of the junction left unmatched. The CDR3 spans 17 residues. From germline, CDR1 is MNHEY and CDR2 SVGEGT. DNA for the CDR3: TGTGCCAGCAGTCGACTAGCGGGAGACTTTGGGGCCAACGTCCTGACTTTC. This gives the protein CASSRLAGDFGANVLTF.

Concerning this clonotype itself: At one end the junction does not follow the germline gene, possibly because of a read error. V usage is TRBV27 and J usage is TRBJ2-3, with 9 bases matching TRBD2. The germline CDR1 and CDR2 sequences are MNHEY and SMNVEV (reference sequence). The CDR3 covers 16 residues. CDR3 sequence: CASSLSLAGYVDTQYF. CDR3 coding DNA: TGTGCCAGCAGTTTATCGCTAGCGGGATATGTAGATACTCAGTATTTT.

This clonotype showed up just once. A far larger clone is a single base away, which makes a read error likely. The DNA of the CDR3 is TGTGTCAGCAGCTTCAGGGGGAGGGAAACCGGGGAGCTGTTTTTT. It specifies CVSSFRGRETGELFF. The chain couples TRBV11-3 to TRBJ2-2; D could derive from TRBD1 or TRBD2 (7 bases each). This CDR3 has 15 residues. Germline CDR1 and CDR2: SGHNT and YENEEA.

This clonotype was picked up many times. The chain uses TRBV5-1 and TRBJ2-5; TRBD2 matches 13 bases. The CDR3 contains 17 residues. V dropped 0 bases and J dropped 2; count of bases not matched to a gene: 4. Germline CDR1 and CDR2: SGHRS and YFSETQ. The chain's CDR3 is CASSLVGTSGTQETQYF. The CDR3 DNA reads TGCGCCAGCAGCTTGGTAGGGACTAGCGGGACTCAAGAGACCCAGTACTTC.

This chain connects TRBV7-8 to TRBJ2-1; 8 nucleotides match TRBD2. Germline values: CDR1 SGHVS, CDR2 FQNEAQ. CDR3 length: 15 amino acids. V trimming: 2 bases; J trimming: 4 bases; junction bases outside the gene matches: 4. In DNA form, the CDR3 reads TGTGCCAGCAGCTTAACAGCGGGAGTGTACAATGAGCAGTTCTTC. Encoded protein: CASSLTAGVYNEQFF.

The genes are TRBV7-9 and TRBJ1-1; a possible D gene is TRBD1 (5 bases). Trimming removed 1 base from V and 3 bases from J, with 6 bases in between. The germline V gene has CDR1 SEHNR and CDR2 FQNEAQ (reference sequence). This CDR3 is 13 amino acids long. Here the CDR3 DNA reads TGTGCCAGCAGCTTAGGGGGGGACACTGAAGCTTTCTTT. Translating it yields CASSLGGDTEAFF.

This clonotype came up many times. This rearrangement joins TRBV25-1 to TRBJ1-2, with D unclear. V shed 4 bases and J shed 7 bases, with 10 bases lying between them. Per the germline V gene, CDR1 is MGHDK and CDR2 is SYGVNS. The CDR3 is 12 amino acids. CDR3 residues: CASSAPEGGYTF. CDR3 DNA: TGTGCCAGCAGTGCCCCCGAGGGTGGCTACACCTTC.

This clonotype was seen once. The genes are TRBV7-2 and TRBJ2-1, with 8 bases matching TRBD2. CDR1 SGHTA and CDR2 FQGNSA come from the germline V gene. This CDR3 comprises 16 residues. Trimming took 3 bases from V and 10 from J; bases not matched to a gene: 14. Here the CDR3 reads CASSFPGLEEGGEQFF. The DNA for the CDR3 is TGTGCCAGCAGCTTCCCGGGACTAGAGGAGGGAGGAGAGCAGTTCTTC.

This clonotype was counted a single time. Germline and junction disagree at one end, which may indicate a read error. The gene calls are TRBV5-1 and TRBJ2-3, with D perhaps matching TRBD1 or TRBD2 (5 bases each). The CDR3 extends over 17 amino acids. Looked up from germline, CDR1 is SGHRS and CDR2 is YFSETQ. CDR3 nucleotide sequence: TGCGCCAGCAGCTCCCTTCGCCCCCGGGGCTACACAGATACGCAGTGTTTT. As protein: CASSSLRPRGYTDTQCF.

This clonotype was observed at least ten times. The chain carries TRBV7-9 and TRBJ2-2; 11 nucleotides line up with TRBD1. Germline CDR1 is SEHNR and CDR2 is FQNEAQ (reference sequence). Losses at the gene ends were 4 bases for V and 7 bases for J; bases not matched to a gene: 5. This CDR3 spans 15 amino acids. CDR3 sequence reads: CASSSGTGGVGELFF. Here the CDR3 DNA reads TGTGCCAGCAGCTCCGGGACAGGGGGAGTCGGGGAGCTGTTTTTT.

On this clonotype itself: Sequence at one end of the junction differs from germline and may be a read error. The chain couples TRBV12-3 or TRBV12-4 to TRBJ2-7; D is unclear. This CDR3 has 14 amino acids. CDR3 DNA: TGTGCCAGCAGCCATGCAGGTGTCTCCTACGATCAGTACTTC. This encodes CASSHAGVSYDQYF.

At least ten counts were recorded for this clonotype. The rearrangement joins TRBV6-2 or TRBV6-3 to TRBJ2-5; D assignment may be TRBD1 or TRBD2 (5 bases each). The germline CDR1 and CDR2 sequences are MNHEY and SVGEGT. The V end lost 5 bases, the J end lost 4 bases, and 17 bases lay between the germline ends. The length of the CDR3 is 15 residues. The CDR3 reads CASSEGRAYPETQYF. CDR3 sequence (DNA): TGTGCCAGCAGTGAGGGCAGGGCCTACCCAGAGACCCAGTACTTC.

This clonotype was seen many times. The J gene is TRBJ2-3, the V gene TRBV18; 10 bases align to TRBD2. Unmatched junction bases numbered 9, after V lost 1 base and J lost 5 bases. Looked up from germline, CDR1 is KGHSH and CDR2 is LQKENI. The CDR3 has 17 amino acids. The DNA of the CDR3 is TGTGCCAGCTCACCACTCGGATTAGCGGGAGGAGGAGATACGCAGTATTTT. Its translation: CASSPLGLAGGGDTQYF.

The V gene is TRBV3-1, the J gene TRBJ1-1; D remains ambiguous. The CDR3 is 14 amino acids. Per germline, CDR1 LGHDT and CDR2 YNNKEL (reference sequence). Trimming removed 5 bases from V and 5 bases from J, with 15 bases in between. CDR3 loop: CASSTLRGRTEAFF. The CDR3 nucleotides read TGTGCCAGCAGCACACTGCGTGGGCGGACTGAAGCTTTCTTT.